This passage covers 32 T cell receptor beta chains from one sample sequenced in a study of shared clonotypes between healthy human individuals. TCRdb's table, derived via immunoSEQ multiplex PCR, lists solely in-frame clones and lacks some. The sample has over 1.4 million clones; roughly 95% are singletons. The sequenced material came from naive CD4+ T cells sorted from blood. Subset denoted: CD45RA+ positively selected. The receptor source for this set is a man aged 25-40 years in good health.

The rearrangement links TRBV11-2 to TRBJ2-7; D might be TRBD2 (5 bases). The J call is doubtful: the DNA matches TRBJ2-5 better. Germline V gene data show CDR1 as SGHAT and CDR2 as FQNNGV. The CDR3 has 13 amino acids. CDR3 region: CASSPSYVETQYF. DNA for the CDR3: TGTGCCAGCAGCCCTAGCTATGTAGAGACCCAGTACTTC.

The chain recombines TRBV6-5 with TRBJ2-6, with D uncertain. CDR3 length: 14 amino acids. The germline gives CDR1 MNHEY, CDR2 SVGAGI. V lost 5 bases and J 4 bases, leaving 9 bases between the germline ends. CDR3 coding DNA: TGTGCCAGCAGTAGAATTACAGGGGCCAACGTCCTGACTTTC. It translates to CASSRITGANVLTF.

This chain uses TRBV27 with TRBJ1-2; the D gene is possibly TRBD1 (6 bases). V shed 3 bases and J shed 4 bases, with 6 bases lying between them. The CDR3 runs 12 residues. Germline loops: CDR1 MNHEY, CDR2 SMNVEV (reference sequence). CDR3 coding DNA: TGTGCCAGCAGTTTCAGGGGCTATGGCTACACCTTC. It is translated as CASSFRGYGYTF.

This clone occurred once. This chain links TRBV18 with TRBJ2-4; 8 bases map to TRBD2. The CDR3 runs 15 residues. V gave up 0 bases and J gave up 6 bases; unmatched junction bases: 4. From germline, CDR1 is KGHSH and CDR2 LQKENI. The chain's CDR3 is CASSPPFGGGNIQYF. Here the CDR3 DNA reads TGTGCCAGCTCACCACCCTTCGGGGGGGGAAACATTCAGTACTTC. Full variable domain (rest looked up from reference TRBV18 and TRBJ2-4): NAGVMQNPRHLVRRRGQEARLRCSPMKGHSHVYWYRQLPEEGLKFMVYLQKENIIDESGMPKERFSAEFPKEGPSILRIQQVVRGDSAAYFCASSPPFGGGNIQYFGAGTRLSVL.

This clone has a single count. J is TRBJ1-4 and V is TRBV5-1; 7 bases map to TRBD1. V was pared by 5 bases and J by 3 bases, with 4 bases of the junction left unmatched. CDR1 SGHRS and CDR2 YFSETQ come from the germline V gene. The CDR3 totals 14 residues. CDR3 loop: CASSPGQANEKLFF. CDR3 coding DNA: TGCGCCAGCAGTCCTGGACAGGCTAATGAAAAACTGTTTTTT. Drawing the rest from reference TRBV5-1 and TRBJ1-4, the complete variable domain is KAGVTQTPRYLIKTRGQQVTLSCSPISGHRSVSWYQQTPGQGLQFLFEYFSETQRNKGNFPGRFSGRQFSNSRSEMNVSTLELGDSALYLCASSPGQANEKLFFGSGTQLSVL.

This clone has only one observation. CDR3 nucleotides: TGCAGCGTTGGGGGAAAAGTCACAGATACGCAGTATTTT. Encoded protein: CSVGGKVTDTQYF. The rearrangement links TRBV29-1 to TRBJ2-3; unclear D gene. In germline, CDR1 is SQVTM, CDR2 ANQGSEA. V lost 4 bases and J lost 2, with 10 bases in between. The CDR3 extends over 13 amino acids.

The chain recombines TRBV7-2 with TRBJ2-1; 8 nucleotides match TRBD1. CDR3 length: 13 residues. V trimming: 5 bases; J trimming: 9 bases; junction bases outside the gene matches: 6. Germline values: CDR1 SGHTA, CDR2 FQGNSA. The CDR3 region is CASSPDTGGEQFF. The CDR3 DNA is TGTGCCAGCAGCCCGGATACAGGGGGTGAGCAGTTCTTC.

The DNA of the CDR3 is TGTGCCAGTAGTATCTCCTCCCTAGGGACAGATACGCAGTATTTT. Protein sequence: CASSISSLGTDTQYF. The chain combines TRBV19 with TRBJ2-3; D remains ambiguous. This CDR3 spans 15 amino acids. V lost 3 bases, J lost 3 bases, and 13 bases lay in between. Germline V gene data show CDR1 as LNHDA and CDR2 as SQIVND (reference sequence).

The V and J genes are TRBV18 and TRBJ1-5; D gene ambiguous. The CDR3 is 14 residues long. With 5 bases removed from V and 5 bases from J, the gap between germline ends came to 13 bases. Per germline, CDR1 KGHSH and CDR2 LQKENI. The CDR3 region is CASSSGSLDQPQHF. Here the CDR3 DNA reads TGTGCCAGCTCATCGGGGAGCTTAGATCAGCCCCAGCATTTT.

The chain employs TRBV27 and TRBJ2-7; no definite D call. Germline assignment: CDR1 MNHEY and CDR2 SMNVEV (reference sequence). V was pared by 8 bases and J by 1 base, with 12 bases between. The CDR3 runs to 13 residues. DNA of the CDR3: TGTGCCAGCGTTCCCAAAATATCCTACGAGCAGTACTTC. This gives the protein CASVPKISYEQYF.

Here the CDR3 DNA reads TGTGCCAGCAGCTCCGGACTAGCGGGAGGGGGCTACAATGAGCAGTTCTTC. It yields the protein CASSSGLAGGGYNEQFF. The chain employs TRBV9 and TRBJ2-1, with 15 bases lining up with TRBD2. From germline, CDR1 is SGDLS and CDR2 YYNGEE. V trimming: 4 bases; J trimming: 3 bases; junction bases outside the gene matches: 5. CDR3 length: 17 amino acids. Combining the CDR3 with reference TRBV9 and TRBJ2-1 gives the whole variable domain DSGVTQTPKHLITATGQRVTLRCSPRSGDLSVYWYQQSLDQGLQFLIQYYNGEERAKGNILERFSAQQFPDLHSELNLSSLELGDSALYFCASSSGLAGGGYNEQFFGPGTRLTVL.

This clone was seen a single time. The chain uses TRBV27 and TRBJ2-3; 9 bases map to TRBD2. There are 15 residues in the CDR3. Germline V lookup: CDR1 MNHEY, CDR2 SMNVEV (reference sequence). V dropped 6 bases and J dropped 2; count of bases not matched to a gene: 6. The CDR3 loop reads CASRVAGVHTDTQYF. CDR3 sequence (DNA): TGTGCCAGCAGGGTAGCGGGAGTGCACACAGATACGCAGTATTTT.

This chain joins TRBV10-2 and TRBJ2-7, with TRBD2 matching over 14 bases. The CDR3 has 17 amino acids. In germline, CDR1 is WSHSY, CDR2 SAAADI. V gave up 1 base and J gave up 2 bases; unmatched junction bases: 4. The CDR3 sequence is CASSELGLAGETYEQYF. The CDR3 coding sequence is TGCGCCAGCAGTGAGTTGGGACTAGCGGGAGAGACCTACGAGCAGTACTTC.

The chain uses TRBV2 and TRBJ1-2; D may be TRBD1 (6 bases). Germline CDR1 is SNHLY and CDR2 is FYNNEI. This CDR3 spans 15 amino acids. Trimming removed 2 bases from V and 1 base from J, with 11 bases in between. As DNA, the CDR3 is TGTGCCAGCAGTGAACGGGGGGGGCGTAACTATGGCTACACCTTC. Its protein is CASSERGGRNYGYTF.

This sequence joins TRBV27 and TRBJ2-7; no definite D call. The germline V and J ends were trimmed by 4 bases and 2 bases, with 15 bases remaining between them. The germline V gene has CDR1 MNHEY and CDR2 SMNVEV (reference sequence). This CDR3 has 15 residues. DNA for the CDR3: TGTGCCAGCAGTTACGGGCGGCTAACAACCTACGAGCAGTACTTC. This encodes CASSYGRLTTYEQYF.

V gene TRBV28 combines with J gene TRBJ2-1; D call uncertain. Per germline, CDR1 MDHEN and CDR2 SYDVKM. The CDR3 totals 11 residues. DNA for the CDR3: TGTGTCCCGACTGGGGTTGATGAGCAGTTCTTC. This translates into CVPTGVDEQFF.

In this sample, this clone turned up once. The chain couples TRBV7-6 to TRBJ2-5, with 8 bases aligning to TRBD2. CDR3 length: 16 residues. Germline trimming cut 1 base from V and 5 bases from J; bases unmatched to any gene: 9. In germline, CDR1 is SGHVS, CDR2 FNYEAQ. CDR3: CASSLGAGGGGETQYF. DNA for the CDR3: TGTGCCAGCAGCTTAGGCGCGGGAGGTGGTGGGGAGACCCAGTACTTC.

The chain has TRBV19 and TRBJ2-7; TRBD2 matches at 9 bases. The trim removed 5 bases at V and 5 bases at J, leaving 10 bases unmatched. The CDR3 extends over 15 amino acids. The germline V gene encodes CDR1 LNHDA and CDR2 SQIVND (reference sequence). CDR3 coding DNA: TGTGCCAGTAGTGACGTGCACGGACTAGCGCACGAGCAGTACTTC. Its translation is CASSDVHGLAHEQYF.

V and J are TRBV5-4 and TRBJ2-1; D gene ambiguous. The CDR3 spans 15 residues. Per germline, CDR1 SGHNT and CDR2 YYREEE (reference sequence). Deletions cut 1 base from V and 7 bases from J, with 15 bases between. The DNA of the CDR3 is TGTGCCAGCAGCTTGTCCCCTAGTGTAACGAATGAGCAGTTCTTC. Amino acids: CASSLSPSVTNEQFF.

V and J are TRBV5-1 and TRBJ2-5; 7 positions agree with TRBD1. With 3 bases clipped from V and 6 bases from J, the junction kept 5 bases outside the gene matches. Germline CDR1 and CDR2: SGHRS and YFSETQ. The CDR3 is 13 residues long. The CDR3 spells CASSYNRGQTQYF. As DNA, the CDR3 is TGCGCCAGCAGCTATAACAGGGGACAGACCCAGTACTTC.

The chain uses TRBV2 and TRBJ2-2; D is undetermined. From germline, CDR1 is SNHLY and CDR2 FYNNEI. This CDR3 has 12 amino acids. V lost 6 bases, J lost 7 bases, and 9 bases lay in between. The chain's CDR3 is CASSRQDGELFF. CDR3 DNA sequence: TGTGCCAGCAGCCGGCAGGACGGGGAGCTGTTTTTT.

The V gene is TRBV10-3, the J gene TRBJ2-7, with D tentatively TRBD2 (5 bases). The CDR3 spans 14 residues. Per the germline V gene, CDR1 is ENHRY and CDR2 is SYGVKD. The germline V and J ends were trimmed by 2 bases and 2 bases, with 10 bases remaining between them. The CDR3 reads CAISEPVGAYEQYF. CDR3 bases: TGTGCCATCAGTGAGCCAGTCGGGGCCTACGAGCAGTACTTC.

V is TRBV5-5 and J is TRBJ2-3; 9 positions agree with TRBD2. The CDR3 is made up of 16 amino acids. The V gene end was trimmed by 2 bases and the J gene end by 5 bases; junction bases not matched to a gene: 9. Germline V gene sequence: CDR1 SGHKS, CDR2 YYEKEE (reference sequence). CDR3 in DNA: TGTGCCAGCAGCTTACTGGCGGGAGGGCCAGGAGATACGCAGTATTTT. Amino acids: CASSLLAGGPGDTQYF. Full variable domain (rest looked up from reference TRBV5-5 and TRBJ2-3): DAGVTQSPTHLIKTRGQQVTLRCSPISGHKSVSWYQQVLGQGPQFIFQYYEKEERGRGNFPDRFSARQFPNYSSELNVNALLLGDSALYLCASSLLAGGPGDTQYFGPGTRLTVL.

Notes on this clone: Other nucleotide sequences in the sample specify the same CDR3. This chain links TRBV30 with TRBJ1-1; possible D gene TRBD1, 5 bases. The germline V and J ends were trimmed by 1 base and 11 bases, with 11 bases remaining between them. CDR3 length equals 11 residues. The germline V gene has CDR1 GTSNPN and CDR2 SVGIG (reference sequence). The CDR3 region has the DNA TGTGCCTGGAGTGAGGGGTCTCGGGCTTTCTTT. Protein: CAWSEGSRAFF.

This sequence joins TRBV7-6 and TRBJ2-3, with D possibly TRBD1 on 7 matching bases. This CDR3 spans 16 amino acids. From germline, CDR1 is SGHVS and CDR2 FNYEAQ. Deletions cut 2 bases from V and 5 bases from J, with 17 bases between. The CDR3 bases are TGTGCCAGCAGCTTATTTGCAGGGGGGTCGAGAGATACGCAGTATTTT. Its protein is CASSLFAGGSRDTQYF.

This chain joins TRBV6-1 and TRBJ1-5, with 9 bases identical to TRBD1. V shed 4 bases, J shed 0 bases, and the junction held 4 bases outside the gene matches. In germline, CDR1 is MNHNS, CDR2 SASEGT. The CDR3 is made up of 16 amino acids. The CDR3 DNA sequence: TGTGCCAGCAGTGTACCGACAGGGGGTAGCAATCAGCCCCAGCATTTT. Protein sequence: CASSVPTGGSNQPQHF.

The chain carries TRBV10-3 and TRBJ2-3; 10 bases align to TRBD2. Germline loops: CDR1 ENHRY, CDR2 SYGVKD. V lost 0 bases and J lost 3; bases outside the gene matches: 9. The CDR3 extends over 18 amino acids. This CDR3 is CAISESSASGSQTDTQYF. DNA for the CDR3: TGTGCCATCAGTGAGTCTTCGGCTAGCGGGAGCCAGACAGATACGCAGTATTTT.

The J gene is TRBJ1-1, the V gene TRBV7-9; the D is unclear. The V and J ends lost 0 bases and 5 bases respectively, with 7 bases between them. Germline CDR1 SEHNR, CDR2 FQNEAQ (reference sequence). The CDR3 loop spans 13 amino acids. The CDR3 here is CASSLAGMTEAFF. In nucleotides, the CDR3 is TGTGCCAGCAGCTTAGCGGGTATGACTGAAGCTTTCTTT.

The chain recombines TRBV7-9 with TRBJ2-5, with unresolved D. CDR3 length equals 10 residues. Germline CDR1 reads SEHNR; CDR2 reads FQNEAQ (reference sequence). V lost 11 bases and J 5 bases, leaving 9 bases between the germline ends. The CDR3 coding sequence is TGTGCCCTCTCCGAGGAGACCCAGTACTTC. Translating gives CALSEETQYF.

The chain couples TRBV5-1 to TRBJ2-3; 9 nucleotides line up with TRBD2. Trimming took 7 bases from V and 6 from J; bases not matched to a gene: 18. CDR1 is SGHRS and CDR2 is YFSETQ in the germline V gene. The CDR3 is made up of 17 amino acids. Written as DNA, the CDR3 is TGCGCCAGCCGAAAACGCTTTAGCGGGAGAATCCCCGATACGCAGTATTTT. Protein product: CASRKRFSGRIPDTQYF.

This sequence joins TRBV11-1 and TRBJ1-1, with TRBD1 as a possible D gene (5 bases). Trimming left V 6 bases short and J 2 bases short, with 10 bases between. Germline CDR1 and CDR2: SGHAT and FQDESV (reference sequence). This CDR3 is 13 amino acids long. The CDR3 here is CASRRQSNTEAFF. CDR3 coding DNA: TGTGCCAGCAGGAGACAGAGTAACACTGAAGCTTTCTTT.

CDR3 in DNA: TGTGCCTCCCACCCCCCTAGCGTAACCCGATACGAGCAGTACTTC. Its protein is CASHPPSVTRYEQYF. The rearrangement uses TRBV5-4 and TRBJ2-7, with D perhaps TRBD2 (6 bases). Germline V gene data show CDR1 as SGHNT and CDR2 as YYREEE (reference sequence). V lost 10 bases and J lost 4, with 24 bases in between. CDR3 length: 15 residues.